This TCR beta chain comes out of a study of radiotherapy plus CTLA-4 blockade in lung cancer. General observations from the study: The authors reported that early blood T cell clone dynamics, with interferon-beta, best predicted response.

The CDR3 consists of 14 residues. Germline V CDR1 and CDR2: SQVTM, ANQGSEA. To note about this clone: Its cognate antigen is unknown. Germline is not matched at one junction end, which may reflect a read error.

Ipilimumab-mediated CTLA-4 blockade plus focal radiation was given to patients having chemo-refractory metastatic non-small-cell lung cancer. The protocol was immunoSEQ multiplex PCR, while the TCRdb copy is restricted to in-frame clones and leaves out a portion. The sample holds approximately 83,000 clones, about four fifths seen once. This material consisted of peripheral blood, taken from a patient treated with radiotherapy plus ipilimumab. The J gene is TRBJ2-7, the V gene TRBV29-1; 7 bases are shared with TRBD2. This TCR derives from a human donor with non-small cell lung cancer who had a partial response to radiotherapy plus ipilimumab. Some clones in this sample may be carry-over from other donors' samples. CDR3 sequence reads: CSVGGTAGLYAQYF. In DNA, the CDR3 is TGCAGCGTTGGGGGAACAGCGGGACTGTACGCGCAGTACTTC.